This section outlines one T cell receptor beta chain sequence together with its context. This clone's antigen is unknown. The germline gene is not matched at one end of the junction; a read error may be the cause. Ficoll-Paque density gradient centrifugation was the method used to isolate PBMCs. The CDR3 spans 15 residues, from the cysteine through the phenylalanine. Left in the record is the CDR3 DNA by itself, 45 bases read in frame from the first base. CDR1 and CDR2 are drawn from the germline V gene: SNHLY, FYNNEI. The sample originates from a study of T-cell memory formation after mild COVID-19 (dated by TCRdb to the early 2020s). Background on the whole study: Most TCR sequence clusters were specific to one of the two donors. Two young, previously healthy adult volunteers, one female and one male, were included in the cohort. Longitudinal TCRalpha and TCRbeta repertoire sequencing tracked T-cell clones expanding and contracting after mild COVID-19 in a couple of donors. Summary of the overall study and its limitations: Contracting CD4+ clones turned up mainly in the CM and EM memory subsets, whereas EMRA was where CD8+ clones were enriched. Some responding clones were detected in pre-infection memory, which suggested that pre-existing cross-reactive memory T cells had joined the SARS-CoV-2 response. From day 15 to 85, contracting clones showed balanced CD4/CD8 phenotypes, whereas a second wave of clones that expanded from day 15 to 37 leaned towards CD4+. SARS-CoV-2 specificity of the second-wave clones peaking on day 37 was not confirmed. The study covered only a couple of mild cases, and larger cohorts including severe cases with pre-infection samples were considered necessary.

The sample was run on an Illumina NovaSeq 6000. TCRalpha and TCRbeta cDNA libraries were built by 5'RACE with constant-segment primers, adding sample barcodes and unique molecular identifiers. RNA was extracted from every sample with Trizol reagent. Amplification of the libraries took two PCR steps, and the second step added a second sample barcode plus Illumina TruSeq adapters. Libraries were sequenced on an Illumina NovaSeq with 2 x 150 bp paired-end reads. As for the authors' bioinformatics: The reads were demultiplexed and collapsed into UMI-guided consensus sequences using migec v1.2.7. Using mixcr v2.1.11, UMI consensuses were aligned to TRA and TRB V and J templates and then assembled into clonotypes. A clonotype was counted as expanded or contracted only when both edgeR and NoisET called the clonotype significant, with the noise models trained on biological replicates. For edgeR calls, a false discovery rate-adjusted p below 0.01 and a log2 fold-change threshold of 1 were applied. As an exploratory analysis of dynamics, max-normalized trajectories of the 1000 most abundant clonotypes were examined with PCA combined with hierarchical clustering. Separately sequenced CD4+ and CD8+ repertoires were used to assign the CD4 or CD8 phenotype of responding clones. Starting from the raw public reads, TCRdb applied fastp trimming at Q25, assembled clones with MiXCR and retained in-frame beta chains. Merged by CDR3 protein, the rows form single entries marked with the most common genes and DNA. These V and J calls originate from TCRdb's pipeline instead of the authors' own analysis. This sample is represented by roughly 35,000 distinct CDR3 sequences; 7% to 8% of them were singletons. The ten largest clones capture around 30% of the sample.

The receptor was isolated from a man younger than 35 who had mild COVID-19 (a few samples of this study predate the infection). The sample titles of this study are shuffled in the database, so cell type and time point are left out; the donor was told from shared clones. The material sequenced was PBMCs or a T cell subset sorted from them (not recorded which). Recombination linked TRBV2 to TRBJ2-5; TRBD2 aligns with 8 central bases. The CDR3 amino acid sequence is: CASTEQAGGVETQYF. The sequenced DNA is TGTGCCAGCACTGAACAGGCGGGGGGAGTCGAGACCCAGTACTTC.